This entry is about one T cell receptor beta chain. This sample stems from a study of shared clonotypes between healthy human individuals. Sequenced by immunoSEQ multiplex PCR; TCRdb stores in-frame clones only, minus some. The profile shows around 640,000 clones, 96% of them singletons. This CDR3 has 16 amino acids. V was cut by 3 bases and J by 3 bases, with 15 bases left in between. The germline V gene has CDR1 MGHRA and CDR2 YSYEKL. CD45RO-negative, CCR7-positively selected cells formed the naive CD8 fraction, excluding terminally differentiated effector memory CD45RA+ cells. The rearrangement uses TRBV4-1 and TRBJ1-5; D remains unclear. The clonotype comes from a woman in her thirties in good health. The sample comprised naive CD8+ T cells sorted from blood. CDR3 nucleotide sequence: TGCGCCAGCAGCCAGGGTGGCGGGAACAACAATCAGCCCCAGCATTTT. This gives the protein CASSQGGGNNNQPQHF.